The entry below gives a single T cell receptor beta chain sequence along with its context. The antigen this receptor binds is unknown. The input lacks base qualities; no much larger clone sits a single base away. The immunoSEQ assay amplified TCRB CDR3 regions from roughly 2.1 micrograms of genomic DNA, or from all available DNA when less than that amount was available. The multiplex PCR employed 60 forward primers targeting TCR V beta segments and 13 reverse primers targeting J beta segments. To estimate the number of reads per starting template, synthetic control templates were added to each sample at limiting dilution. Sequencing produced 87 bp reads on the Illumina HiSeq System. Per the original workflow: PCR and sequencing errors were removed by a nearest neighbor algorithm that merged closely related sequences. TCR overlap was measured as the percentage of unique tumor TCR beta sequences that were also present in the peripheral blood of the same patient. Entries here come from immuneACCESS through TCRdb and include only in-frame sequences with V and J called. Some clones fail to appear in such tables; in the studies checked, an unresolved V gene covers under half of the shortfall, and the cause of the remainder is unknown. V, J and clone size are those of that table, while D and trimming were read from the DNA. Present in this sample are about 36,000 clones, around 80% of which were seen just once. The top ten hold under 10% of the sample.

This entry is derived from a study of glioma-infiltrating T cells after dendritic cell vaccination (dated by TCRdb to the mid-2010s). Broadly, across the study: The cohort included about 15 glioblastoma patients drawn from Phase I and II dendritic cell vaccination trials, of whom 9 were newly diagnosed and 6 had recurrent disease. Between about 2002 and 2013, the patients were given dendritic cell vaccination pulsed with autologous tumor lysate. The vaccine was prepared from monocyte-derived dendritic cells that were cultured for 6 to 7 days with IL-4 and GM-CSF and then pulsed overnight with autologous tumor lysate. Survival after dendritic cell vaccination was correlated with TCR sequencing metrics, such as TIL content and the overlap between tumor and blood repertoires. In glioblastoma patients vaccinated with dendritic cells, deep sequencing of TCR beta CDR3 regions served to measure the amount of tumor-infiltrating lymphocytes and to compare repertoires between tumor and blood. Patients received three intradermal dendritic cell vaccine injections at biweekly intervals in the arm below the axilla. Results and caveats for the whole study, not just this receptor: TCR clonality showed no direct relationship with survival, which suggests that a diverse polyclonal response may matter. The cohort was small and heterogeneous, and full blood and tumor sets were available for few patients, with initial-recurrent tumor pairs available for even fewer patients. The TCR overlap response model with three groups was called speculative and said to need prospective validation. Higher estimated pretreatment TIL content predicted longer time to progression and overall survival after dendritic cell vaccination.

CDR1 and CDR2, per the germline V gene, are SQVTM and ANQGSEA. The junction shows trimming of 3 bases on V and 2 bases on J, and the gene matches do not reach 16 bases of it. The CDR3 measures 18 amino acids from cysteine to phenylalanine. This entry keeps only the CDR3 DNA: 54 bases, framed from base 1. Selection of patients required sufficient residual fresh-frozen tumor tissue and over two years of available survival data. An isocitrate dehydrogenase mutation was not carried by any of the glioblastoma patients, although molecular status was otherwise variable. PBMC were collected before vaccination, two weeks after the third vaccination, and at tumor progression if progression occurred. Genomic DNA was extracted with the Qiagen DNeasy Blood extraction Kit.

The specimen was blood, collected before dendritic cell vaccination. Recombination connected TRBV29-1 to TRBJ2-7, with TRBD2 matching 10 junction bases. The clonotype originates from a human donor with glioblastoma. The nucleotide sequence is given as TGCAGCGTTGACTCCGGCCAGGAGATGGGACTAGCGCCCTACGAGCAGTACTTC. Its protein reads: CSVDSGQEMGLAPYEQYF.